This T cell receptor (beta chain) was found in a study of blood T cell repertoires in COVID-19. Study details: Samples taken during acute and convalescent COVID-19 were collected in the United States, Italy and Spain.

This CDR3 is 13 amino acids long. CDR1 MNHEY and CDR2 SMNVEV come from the germline V gene (reference sequence). V lost 4 bases and J lost 3, with 10 bases in between. The cohort comprised adults aged 18 to 89 years residing in 24 US areas. The repertoire was sequenced with immunoSEQ multiplex PCR; TCRdb's copy has only in-frame clones and lacks some. The sample shows 400,000 to 450,000 clones, approximately 92% of them seen only once. Sequencing was done on a sample of PBMCs or T cells enriched from blood (not recorded which). The rearrangement uses TRBV27 and TRBJ2-7; D is undetermined. The source of this sequence is a man in his thirties or forties who had recovered from COVID-19. CDR3: CASSSGLSYEQYF. The CDR3 nucleotides read TGTGCCAGCAGTTCTGGTCTAAGCTACGAGCAGTACTTC.